Below, one T cell receptor (beta chain) is given with its context. In germline, CDR1 is MNHEY, CDR2 SVGAGI. Trimming cost V 6 bases and J 3 bases; bases outside gene matches: 7. This CDR3 spans 14 amino acids. Authors' analysis steps: Reference gene primer amplification gave nucleated cell count estimates. The table came from immunoSEQ multiplex PCR; TCRdb's copy has only in-frame clones and leaves some out. That table gives V, J and clone size, and the DNA gave D and trimming. The table shows about 110,000 clones, with 71% occurring only once. The data were obtained in a study of blood T cell repertoires in COVID-19. Whole-study context: PBMCs, B-cell-depleted T cells, or T cells provided the cDNA or gDNA that made up the material.

J is TRBJ1-1 and V is TRBV6-5; TRBD1 agrees at 7 bases. The specimen sequenced was peripheral blood. This sequence was found in a human donor with acute or convalescent COVID-19. The donor label of this sample is uncertain. CDR3 loop: CASRIQGRYTEAFF. The CDR3 nucleotides are TGTGCCAGCAGGATACAGGGGAGATACACTGAAGCTTTCTTT.